What follows are 27 T cell receptor beta chains derived from one specimen sequenced in a study of shared clonotypes between healthy human individuals. Data came from immunoSEQ multiplex PCR; TCRdb stores just in-frame clones and leaves some out. The sample has about 2 million clones; approximately 95% are singletons. Sequenced material: naive CD4+ T cells sorted from blood. The subset was: CD45RA+ positively selected. These receptors all come from a man younger than 35 in good health.

The chain is built from TRBV7-6 and TRBJ2-2; TRBD1 matches 10 bases. Germline trimming cut 8 bases from V and 4 bases from J; bases unmatched to any gene: 10. There are 16 residues in the CDR3. Germline-derived CDR1 and CDR2 are SGHVS and FNYEAQ. The CDR3 DNA reads as TGTGCCAGCTGGCCCGGGACAGGGGTGGCCACCGGGGAGCTGTTTTTT. As protein: CASWPGTGVATGELFF.

This rearrangement joins TRBV6-6 to TRBJ1-2, with TRBD1 matching over 8 bases. Germline loops: CDR1 MNHNY, CDR2 SVGAGI (reference sequence). The CDR3 has 14 amino acids. Germline trimming cut 8 bases from V and 6 bases from J; bases unmatched to any gene: 11. CDR3 coding DNA: TGTGCCAGCGGCTCGGACAGGGATATCCATGGCTACACCTTC. Its translation: CASGSDRDIHGYTF.

The chain employs TRBV10-3 and TRBJ2-6; 10 bases map to TRBD1. Germline lookup yields CDR1 ENHRY and CDR2 SYGVKD. The CDR3 runs 18 residues. The J segment lost 1 base and the V segment lost 4 bases, leaving 7 bases of the junction unmatched. In nucleotides, the CDR3 is TGTGCCATCAGTGCCTCCGGGACAGGGGTTTCTGGGGCCAACGTCCTGACTTTC. It translates to CAISASGTGVSGANVLTF.

This chain links TRBV18 with TRBJ2-7, with D hard to call. V lost 2 bases and J 0 bases, leaving 14 bases between the germline ends. Germline V gene sequence: CDR1 KGHSH, CDR2 LQKENI. CDR3 length: 16 residues. The CDR3 sequence: CASSPTTVGLSYEQYF. CDR3 DNA sequence: TGTGCCAGCTCACCAACCACCGTGGGTCTCTCCTACGAGCAGTACTTC.

The chain couples TRBV15 to TRBJ1-1; TRBD1 might be the D (6 bases). Trimming removed 4 bases at V and 11 bases at J, with 14 bases between. The CDR3 sequence is 12 residues long. The germline V gene has CDR1 LNHNV and CDR2 YYDKDF (reference sequence). In DNA form, the CDR3 reads TGTGCCACCAGCACAGGGGATTTGTCGGCTTTCTTT. Translation: CATSTGDLSAFF.

The rearrangement joins TRBV10-3 to TRBJ2-2; tentative D call: TRBD2 (5 bases). Trimming pared 4 bases from V and 6 bases from J, leaving 18 bases between. The CDR3 loop spans 16 amino acids. Per germline, CDR1 ENHRY and CDR2 SYGVKD. CDR3 DNA: TGTGCCATCAGTGGATTAGGGAGCCAGGTGTCCGGGGAGCTGTTTTTT. Residues: CAISGLGSQVSGELFF.

Concerning this clone itself: A much larger clonotype is one base distant, so this may be a read error. This sequence joins TRBV18 and TRBJ2-3; D gene uncertain. The V gene's germline CDR1 is KGHSH and CDR2 LQKENI. The CDR3 runs to 13 residues. The CDR3 DNA is TGTGCCAGCTCACCGGTCAGCACAGATACGCGGTATTTT. Amino acid sequence: CASSPVSTDTRYF.

The gene calls are TRBV19 and TRBJ2-7, with 9 bases fitting TRBD1. The junction had 5 bases not matched to a gene; V was cut back by 8 bases and J by 0 bases. CDR1 is LNHDA and CDR2 is SQIVND in the germline V gene (reference sequence). The CDR3 length is 14 residues. The CDR3 region is CASQRGQGSYEQYF. The CDR3 DNA is TGTGCCAGTCAGCGGGGACAGGGCTCCTACGAGCAGTACTTC. The full variable domain, rest sourced from reference TRBV19 and TRBJ2-7, is DGGITQSPKYLFRKEGQNVTLSCEQNLNHDAMYWYRQDPGQGLRLIYYSQIVNDFQKGDIAEGYSVSREKKESFPLTVTSAQKNPTAFYLCASQRGQGSYEQYFGPGTRLTVT.

This clone has a single count. The chain couples TRBV9 to TRBJ1-3, with D unresolved. The CDR3 is 16 residues long. In germline, CDR1 is SGDLS, CDR2 YYNGEE. Trimming took off 3 bases at V and 0 bases at J, with 13 bases between the two ends. The CDR3 DNA sequence: TGTGCCAGCAGCGCTGGACTGGCGAGCTCTGGAAACACCATATATTTT. This sequence encodes CASSAGLASSGNTIYF.

The chain couples TRBV5-1 to TRBJ1-1; TRBD1 agrees at 7 bases. V lost 7 bases to trimming and J lost 4 bases; unmatched junction nucleotides: 10. The CDR3 consists of 14 residues. Germline CDR1 reads SGHRS; CDR2 reads YFSETQ. The DNA for the CDR3 is TGCGCCAGCTCCCCGACAGGGATGAGCACTGAAGCTTTCTTT. Its translation: CASSPTGMSTEAFF.

This rearrangement joins TRBV6-1 to TRBJ2-3, with D tentatively TRBD2 (5 bases). The V end lost 4 bases, the J end lost 0 bases, and 17 bases lay between the germline ends. In germline, CDR1 is MNHNS, CDR2 SASEGT. This CDR3 contains 17 residues. Here the CDR3 reads CASSGRSGKISTDTQYF. The CDR3 DNA sequence: TGTGCCAGCAGTGGCCGTTCGGGGAAGATAAGCACAGATACGCAGTATTTT.

The CDR3 loop is CASRSSGGNQPQHF. CDR3 sequence (DNA): TGTGCCAGCAGGTCGAGCGGGGGCAATCAGCCCCAGCATTTT. The chain couples TRBV6-1 to TRBJ1-5; no definite D call. CDR1 and CDR2 (germline): MNHNS, SASEGT. The CDR3 totals 14 residues. Between the trimmed V and J ends, which lost 6 bases and 2 bases, there was a span of 11 bases.

The genes are TRBV20-1 and TRBJ2-3; no firm D call. Trimming cost V 2 bases and J 3 bases, with 3 bases left between them. The length of the CDR3 is 11 residues. Germline assignment: CDR1 DFQATT and CDR2 SNEGSKA (reference sequence). CDR3 DNA sequence: TGCAGTGCTAGACAGACAGATACGCAGTATTTT. Translation: CSARQTDTQYF.

The gene calls are TRBV10-3 and TRBJ2-2; D is unresolved. Trimming took off 5 bases at V and 0 bases at J, with 7 bases between the two ends. CDR1 and CDR2 (germline): ENHRY, SYGVKD. There are 14 residues in the CDR3. The CDR3 sequence is CAISRTANTGELFF. The CDR3 DNA reads as TGTGCCATCAGTAGGACGGCGAACACCGGGGAGCTGTTTTTT.

In this sample, this clone turned up once. The chain is built from TRBV28 and TRBJ2-5, with 7 bases lining up with TRBD1. CDR3 length: 14 amino acids. The V gene end was trimmed by 5 bases and the J gene end by 5 bases; junction bases not matched to a gene: 8. Germline assignment: CDR1 MDHEN and CDR2 SYDVKM. This chain's CDR3 is CASSPGTVVETQYF. The CDR3 coding sequence is TGTGCCAGCAGTCCAGGGACAGTCGTGGAGACCCAGTACTTC. Filled out from reference TRBV28 and TRBJ2-5, the complete variable domain reads DVKVTQSSRYLVKRTGEKVFLECVQDMDHENMFWYRQDPGLGLRLIYFSYDVKMKEKGDIPEGYSVSREKKERFSLILESASTNQTSMYLCASSPGTVVETQYFGPGTRLLVL.

The V and J genes are TRBV6-5 and TRBJ2-5; maybe TRBD1 (6 bases). V lost 5 bases and J 2 bases, leaving 12 bases between the germline ends. Germline assignment: CDR1 MNHEY and CDR2 SVGAGI. This CDR3 spans 14 amino acids. The chain's CDR3 is CASSPGTPQETQYF. Here the CDR3 DNA reads TGTGCCAGCAGTCCCGGGACACCTCAAGAGACCCAGTACTTC.

The V call is TRBV6-6, the J call TRBJ1-5; D uncertain. Looked up from germline, CDR1 is MNHNY and CDR2 is SVGAGI (reference sequence). Trimming took 7 bases from V and 2 from J, leaving 15 bases between them. The CDR3 has 15 amino acids. Here the CDR3 DNA reads TGTGCCAGCATCCGAGGAGGGTCGGGCAATCAGCCCCAGCATTTT. Its protein is CASIRGGSGNQPQHF.

The CDR3 bases are TGTGCCAGCAGGAGAGACGGTTTCTATGGCTACACCTTC. This translates into CASRRDGFYGYTF. The chain recombines TRBV7-2 with TRBJ1-2; D uncertain. Trimming left V 6 bases short and J 4 bases short, with 12 bases between. The CDR3 spans 13 residues. Germline V gene sequence: CDR1 SGHTA, CDR2 FQGNSA.

The genes are TRBV10-1 and TRBJ2-7; tentatively, D is TRBD1 (6 bases). This CDR3 is 14 amino acids long. Germline V lookup: CDR1 WNHNN, CDR2 SYGVQD (reference sequence). V was trimmed by 5 bases and J by 3 bases, leaving 14 bases between them. CDR3 sequence reads: CASSKDRLSYEQYF. The CDR3 nucleotides read TGCGCCAGCAGTAAAGACAGGCTTAGCTACGAGCAGTACTTC.

This chain's CDR3 is CASSPYGGANLNTEAFF. Written as DNA, the CDR3 is TGTGCCAGCTCACCATACGGAGGGGCCAACTTAAACACTGAAGCTTTCTTT. This chain links TRBV18 with TRBJ1-1, with D tentatively TRBD1 (5 bases). This CDR3 is 17 amino acids long. V was pared by 2 bases and J by 2 bases, with 18 bases between. Germline V gene lookup returns CDR1 KGHSH and CDR2 LQKENI. The entire variable domain, with the rest obtained from reference TRBV18 and TRBJ1-1, is as follows: NAGVMQNPRHLVRRRGQEARLRCSPMKGHSHVYWYRQLPEEGLKFMVYLQKENIIDESGMPKERFSAEFPKEGPSILRIQQVVRGDSAAYFCASSPYGGANLNTEAFFGQGTRLTVV.

The chain links TRBV6-1 to TRBJ2-5, with D tentatively TRBD1 (5 bases). This CDR3 region has 16 residues. In germline, CDR1 is MNHNS, CDR2 SASEGT. The germline V and J ends were trimmed by 2 bases and 1 base, with 14 bases remaining between them. The CDR3 reads CASSEFLGRVQETQYF. CDR3 nucleotides: TGTGCCAGCAGTGAATTCTTGGGCAGGGTCCAAGAGACCCAGTACTTC.

The gene calls are TRBV4-1 and TRBJ1-2; D uncertain. The V end was cut by 1 base, the J end by 0 bases, with 9 bases between. The CDR3 consists of 15 residues. Germline CDR1 reads MGHRA; CDR2 reads YSYEKL. As DNA, the CDR3 is TGCGCCAGCAGCCAAGTCAGGTCAGCTAACTATGGCTACACCTTC. Its protein is CASSQVRSANYGYTF.

The V call is TRBV5-4, the J call TRBJ2-7; the D gene is possibly TRBD2 (7 bases). Germline V gene lookup returns CDR1 SGHNT and CDR2 YYREEE (reference sequence). The V gene lost 1 base and the J gene lost 6 bases, with 11 bases spanning the gap. The CDR3 covers 13 residues. The DNA of the CDR3 is TGTGCCAGCAGCTTGTACAGGGAGGGCGAGCAGTACTTC. Protein sequence: CASSLYREGEQYF.

This chain connects TRBV19 to TRBJ2-1; 8 bases map to TRBD2. Germline-derived CDR1 and CDR2 are LNHDA and SQIVND (reference sequence). V was clipped by 6 bases and J by 5 bases; unmatched bases: 9. The CDR3 is made up of 15 amino acids. The CDR3: CASRPGEAGDNEQFF. The CDR3 region has the DNA TGTGCCAGTAGACCCGGGGAAGCGGGAGACAATGAGCAGTTCTTC.

The V gene is TRBV5-1, the J gene TRBJ2-1, with D tentatively TRBD2 (6 bases). Trimming cost V 0 bases and J 7 bases, with 14 bases left between them. Germline CDR1 reads SGHRS; CDR2 reads YFSETQ. This CDR3 contains 15 residues. The CDR3 is CASSLGRDGRNEQFF. CDR3 nucleotide sequence: TGCGCCAGCAGCTTGGGGCGGGACGGAAGGAATGAGCAGTTCTTC.

The CDR3 bases are TGTGCCAGCAGCTGGCGGGATGGCTACACCTTC. Protein: CASSWRDGYTF. The chain couples TRBV5-6 to TRBJ1-2, with D hard to call. The CDR3 spans 11 residues. Between the trimmed V and J ends, which lost 3 bases and 6 bases, there was a span of 6 bases. The germline CDR1 and CDR2 sequences are SGHDT and YYEEEE.

The genes are TRBV5-1 and TRBJ2-3, with D perhaps TRBD1 (5 bases). From germline, CDR1 is SGHRS and CDR2 YFSETQ. The V end lost 1 base, the J end lost 8 bases, and 20 bases lay between the germline ends. This CDR3 region has 16 residues. The CDR3 region has the DNA TGCGCCAGCAGCTTGAGCATGGCTGGGGCTGGTGTTACGCAGTATTTT. It yields the protein CASSLSMAGAGVTQYF. Complete variable domain (other parts from reference TRBV5-1 and TRBJ2-3): KAGVTQTPRYLIKTRGQQVTLSCSPISGHRSVSWYQQTPGQGLQFLFEYFSETQRNKGNFPGRFSGRQFSNSRSEMNVSTLELGDSALYLCASSLSMAGAGVTQYFGPGTRLTVL.